This T cell receptor (beta chain) appears in the sequencing data of a study of blood T cell repertoires in COVID-19. Overall study: Acute and convalescent COVID-19 samples came from the United States, Italy and Spain.

TCRdb keeps only in-frame clones here, not all; method: immunoSEQ multiplex PCR. This sample has tens of thousands of clones, with about four fifths found just once. Germline CDR1 SGHTS, CDR2 YDEGEE. V lost 1 base and J 11 bases, leaving 12 bases between the germline ends. This CDR3 is 12 amino acids long. The source of this sequence is a human donor with acute or convalescent COVID-19. The donor label of this sample is uncertain. The chain recombines TRBV5-8 with TRBJ1-2; perhaps TRBD1 as D (5 bases). Sequencing input: peripheral blood. The CDR3 sequence is CASSLYGRGYTF. CDR3 nucleotide sequence: TGTGCCAGCAGCTTGTACGGACGGGGGTACACCTTC.